This TCR beta chain was found in a study of T-cell reconstitution after alpha-beta-depleted transplantation in children. General observations from the study: Hyperexpanded clones declined; after one year, newly produced T cells mostly supplied diversity. The origin of alpha-beta T cells about two months after transplant was reportedly several hundred expanded graft clones. Some patients' high day-60 TCRbeta diversity was attributed to recipient cells surviving conditioning.

Unique molecular identifiers tagged the TCRbeta library. TCRdb called the PCR reads again in MiXCR, with one record for every CDR3 protein. The table includes approximately 500,000 distinct CDR3 sequences, 10% to 13% detected once. Regarding this clonotype: No antigen is known for it.

This receptor was identified in a child aged 2 to 10 with inherited bone marrow failure, due to receive a stem cell transplant. The material was PBMCs, obtained before TCRalphabeta/CD19-depleted stem cell transplant.

CDR3 sequence: CASSRRPGRIETQYF. CDR3 sequence (DNA): TGCGCCAGCAGCCGAAGGCCGGGGCGGATTGAGACCCAGTACTTC. This chain joins TRBV4-1 and TRBJ2-5; tentatively, D is TRBD1 or TRBD2 (5 bases each). V was clipped by 4 bases and J by 5 bases, with 17 bases between them. Germline V CDR1 and CDR2: MGHRA, YSYEKL. The CDR3 covers 15 residues.